This paragraph reports one T cell receptor beta chain. Its antigen is currently unknown. CDR3 length: 17 amino acids. A multiplex PCR was run with 60 Vbeta primers and 13 Jbeta primers. Profiling relied on immunoSEQ multiplex PCR, and the TCRdb table lists in-frame clones only, not all of them. The sample records 100,000 to 120,000 clones, approximately 79% being singletons. This entry is derived from a study of cytomegalovirus exposure and HLA in healthy donors. Whole-study results and caveats: Fewer N-insertions than the roughly 670-donor mean were reportedly shown by an Asian-associated ancestry cluster in a later analysis. Serostatus for CMV was the only available immune exposure information. DRB1 showed the most TCR associations and HLA-C the fewest in a later analysis, as rates varied by HLA locus. The authors reported that TCR beta sequences could predict HLA-A and HLA-B alleles. These predictions were accurate for most subjects in the first cohort.

The rearrangement joins TRBV21-1 to TRBJ1-1; the table's D call TRBD1 went unverified against the DNA. TRBV21-1 is given as a pseudogene. This TCR was sampled from a man younger than 40 in good health and CMV-seropositive. The material sequenced was PBMCs. The CDR3 nucleotides read TGTGCCAGCAGCAAGTTACAGGTAAAACGAGTCTTCACTGAAGCTTTCTTT. Its protein product is CASSKLQVKRVFTEAFF.